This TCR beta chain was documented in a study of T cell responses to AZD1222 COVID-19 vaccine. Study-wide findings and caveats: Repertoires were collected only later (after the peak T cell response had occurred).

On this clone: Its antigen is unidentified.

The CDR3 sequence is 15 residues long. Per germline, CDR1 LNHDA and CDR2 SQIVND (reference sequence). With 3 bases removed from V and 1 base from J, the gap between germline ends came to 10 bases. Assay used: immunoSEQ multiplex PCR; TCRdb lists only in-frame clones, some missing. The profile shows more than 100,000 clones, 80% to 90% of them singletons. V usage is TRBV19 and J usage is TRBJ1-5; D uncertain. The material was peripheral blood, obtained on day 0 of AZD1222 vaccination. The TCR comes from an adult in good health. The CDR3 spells CASSISLASNQPQHF. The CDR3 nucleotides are TGTGCCAGTAGTATCTCCCTTGCCAGCAATCAGCCCCAGCATTTT.